These 15 T cell receptor beta chains were sequenced from one sample in a study of monozygotic twins with inflammatory bowel disease. TCRdb reanalyzed the 5' RACE reads and collapses them to one entry per CDR3 protein, without DNA. Its table lists around 380,000 distinct CDR3 sequences. Sequenced sample: blood. Every receptor here comes from a human donor with ulcerative colitis or Crohn's disease, or a healthy co-twin of an affected twin (not recorded which).

The J gene is TRBJ2-3, the V gene TRBV20-1; lacking DNA, the TRBD2 call made by TCRdb goes unchecked. The V gene's germline CDR1 is DFQATT and CDR2 SNEGSKA (reference sequence). This CDR3 has 14 residues. This CDR3 is CSAARVASGDTQYF.

The CDR3 spells CASSLTGGTETQYF. V gene TRBV5-1 combines with J gene TRBJ2-5; TCRdb outputs TRBD1, but without DNA this stays unchecked. CDR1 and CDR2 from the germline V gene are SGHRS and YFSETQ. CDR3 size: 14 residues.

The V call is TRBV7-2, the J call TRBJ1-2; there is no DNA to check the TCRdb D call of TRBD1. The V gene's germline CDR1 is SGHTA and CDR2 FQGNSA. This CDR3 is built from 15 residues. The CDR3 sequence is CASRGYRDTLYGYTF.

This sequence joins TRBV7-2 and TRBJ2-3; as DNA is missing, the TRBD1 call by TCRdb cannot be tested. This CDR3 has 14 amino acids. From germline, CDR1 is SGHTA and CDR2 FQGNSA. This chain's CDR3 is CASSPDKAADTQYF.

V and J are TRBV12-3 or TRBV12-4 and TRBJ2-7. The CDR3 is 13 residues long. The CDR3 loop reads CASSLQPRYEQYF.

This chain links TRBV7-2 with TRBJ2-6. CDR1 is SGHTA, CDR2 FQGNSA, per germline. The CDR3 totals 15 residues. CDR3 protein: CASSLESPGANVLTF.

The V call is TRBV5-1, the J call TRBJ1-2; the D gene TCRdb calls, TRBD1, cannot be checked with no DNA. Germline CDR1 and CDR2: SGHRS and YFSETQ. This CDR3 has 16 residues. CDR3 protein: CASSFYDREVNSGYTF. Together with reference TRBV5-1 and TRBJ1-2, the CDR3 gives the full variable domain: KAGVTQTPRYLIKTRGQQVTLSCSPISGHRSVSWYQQTPGQGLQFLFEYFSETQRNKGNFPGRFSGRQFSNSRSEMNVSTLELGDSALYLCASSFYDREVNSGYTFGSGTRLTVV.

The genes are TRBV12-3 or TRBV12-4 and TRBJ1-1; the D call from TCRdb, TRBD1, cannot be confirmed without DNA. The length of the CDR3 is 13 residues. CDR3 protein: CASGWGGDTEAFF.

The J gene is TRBJ1-1, the V gene TRBV29-1. CDR3 length: 14 amino acids. Per the germline V gene, CDR1 is SQVTM and CDR2 is ANQGSEA. The CDR3 loop is CSVVHGKRVTEAFF.

V and J are TRBV20-1 and TRBJ2-2; TCRdb designates TRBD1, a call that cannot be tested without DNA. Looked up from germline, CDR1 is DFQATT and CDR2 is SNEGSKA (reference sequence). The CDR3 is 14 residues long. This CDR3 is CSARGQGWAGELFF.

The chain is built from TRBV18 and TRBJ2-7; lacking DNA, the TRBD2 call made by TCRdb goes unchecked. CDR1 is KGHSH and CDR2 is LQKENI in the germline V gene. There are 14 residues in the CDR3. The CDR3 is CASSRGLARDEQYF.

The chain uses TRBV4-1 and TRBJ2-7. The CDR3 contains 14 residues. Per the germline V gene, CDR1 is MGHRA and CDR2 is YSYEKL. The CDR3 here is CASSQGEVSYEQYF.

The rearrangement joins TRBV12-3 or TRBV12-4 to TRBJ2-5; absent DNA, TCRdb's TRBD2 call cannot be checked. This CDR3 has 14 residues. This chain's CDR3 is CASRKEAYQETQYF.

This chain joins TRBV11-1 and TRBJ2-3; TCRdb reports TRBD2, a call that lacks DNA to check it against. Per the germline V gene, CDR1 is SGHAT and CDR2 is FQDESV (reference sequence). There are 18 residues in the CDR3. CDR3 sequence: CASSPGTSGKPSTDTQYF.

The chain couples TRBV30 to TRBJ2-5; the D gene TCRdb calls, TRBD1, cannot be checked with no DNA. The CDR3 runs to 14 residues. From germline, CDR1 is GTSNPN and CDR2 SVGIG (reference sequence). The CDR3 loop reads CASYRGLGQETQYF.